The clone carrying this T cell receptor (beta chain) was found once. This specimen comes from a study of CD8+ T cells in alopecia areata. Overall study context: Treated patients were given oral tofacitinib, which was dosed at 5 to 10 mg twice daily.

PBMCs yielded sorted CD4+ and CD8+ T cells. It was cDNA, reverse transcribed from extracted RNA, that served as the sequencing template. Assay: immunoSEQ multiplex PCR; the TCRdb copy retains only in-frame clones and omits some. The sample includes 100,000 to 150,000 clones, approximately 49% of them seen just once. With 6 bases removed from V and 4 bases from J, the gap between germline ends came to 15 bases. The CDR3 spans 13 residues. The germline CDR1 and CDR2 sequences are SQVTM and ANQGSEA. The chain joins TRBV29-1 to TRBJ1-1; possible D gene TRBD1, 6 bases. The origin of this receptor is a human donor with alopecia areata. This material consisted of CD8+ T cells sorted from blood, taken at week 0. CDR3 sequence reads: CSVDPRGATEAFF. The DNA for the CDR3 is TGCAGCGTCGACCCCAGGGGTGCCACTGAAGCTTTCTTT.